This note documents a single TCR beta chain sequence. Trimming removed 0 bases at V and 10 bases at J, with 19 bases between. CDR3 length equals 16 residues. Germline values: CDR1 LGHNA, CDR2 YNFKEQ. This sample is drawn from a study of blood T cell repertoires in COVID-19. For the study at large: PBMCs, B-cell-depleted T cells, or T cells provided the cDNA or gDNA that made up the material.

Original methodology: Amplification of reference gene primers provided the estimated nucleated cell counts. Clones were read by immunoSEQ multiplex PCR, and TCRdb kept only the in-frame ones, dropping some. V and J calls and clone size are as listed in that table; D and trimming were resolved from the DNA. The repertoire holds approximately 170,000 clones, with roughly four fifths as singletons. The gene calls are TRBV4-2 and TRBJ2-1; D gene uncertain. This TCR came from a man between 65 and 85 years old who had recovered from COVID-19. Sequencing was done on a sample of peripheral blood. The CDR3 loop is CASSQDQLGPLREQFF. As DNA, the CDR3 is TGTGCCAGCAGCCAAGATCAGCTAGGCCCTCTTCGGGAGCAGTTCTTC.